These 15 T cell receptor beta chains came from one sample sequenced in a study of radiotherapy plus CTLA-4 blockade in lung cancer. Sequencing used immunoSEQ multiplex PCR; TCRdb keeps in-frame clones, though not all of them. The table has 35,000 to 55,000 clones, roughly 64% seen once. The specimen was peripheral blood, collected from a patient treated with radiotherapy plus ipilimumab. Receptors originate from a human donor with non-small cell lung cancer who had a partial response to radiotherapy plus ipilimumab.

The chain combines TRBV28 with TRBJ1-5, with TRBD1 matching over 7 bases. Germline V gives CDR1 MDHEN, CDR2 SYDVKM. The CDR3 spans 18 residues. V gave up 6 bases and J gave up 0 bases; unmatched junction bases: 14. For the CDR3, the DNA is TGTGCCAGCAGCGAGTCGACAGGGCTGGGGTCTAGCAATCAGCCCCAGCATTTT. It yields the protein CASSESTGLGSSNQPQHF.

The V gene is TRBV14, the J gene TRBJ2-6; 8 nucleotides agree with TRBD1. CDR3 length: 18 residues. Germline CDR1 and CDR2: SGHDN and FVKESK. J gave up 5 bases and V 1 base, and 10 bases lay outside the gene matches. The CDR3 nucleotides are TGTGCCAGCAGCCAAGGACAGGGGTTCTTTCTGAGGGCCAACGTCCTGACTTTC. This sequence encodes CASSQGQGFFLRANVLTF. The full variable domain, with the rest looked up from reference TRBV14 and TRBJ2-6, is EAGVTQFPSHSVIEKGQTVTLRCDPISGHDNLYWYRRVMGKEIKFLLHFVKESKQDESGMPNNRFLAERTGGTYSTLKVQPAELEDSGVYFCASSQGQGFFLRANVLTFGAGSRLTVL.

The rearrangement joins TRBV29-1 to TRBJ2-1; 8 bases line up with TRBD2. The CDR3 has 14 amino acids. V lost 5 bases to trimming and J lost 2 bases; unmatched junction nucleotides: 5. The germline CDR1 and CDR2 sequences are SQVTM and ANQGSEA. As DNA, the CDR3 is TGCAGCGTTTATATTAGCGGGGCCTACAATGAGCAGTTCTTC. Translated: CSVYISGAYNEQFF.

A word on this clone: The sample holds other DNA sequences that translate to the same CDR3. V is TRBV4-2 and J is TRBJ2-3, with TRBD2 matching over 7 bases. The CDR3 runs 17 residues. With 1 base clipped from V and 2 bases from J, the junction kept 9 bases outside the gene matches. The germline V gene has CDR1 LGHNA and CDR2 YNFKEQ. The CDR3 spells CASSQVPAGDYTDTQYF. DNA for the CDR3: TGTGCCAGCAGCCAAGTTCCGGCGGGGGACTACACAGATACGCAGTATTTT.

V and J are TRBV4-2 and TRBJ2-1; 9 bases align to TRBD2. Germline CDR1 is LGHNA and CDR2 is YNFKEQ. J lost 5 bases, V lost 4 bases, and 3 bases had no gene match. This CDR3 region has 14 residues. CDR3 coding DNA: TGTGCCAGCAGCCCGGGACTAGCTAACAATGAGCAGTTCTTC. It specifies CASSPGLANNEQFF.

This clone was observed a few times. V is TRBV6-1 and J is TRBJ1-6; D unclear. The CDR3 spans 12 residues. The V gene's germline CDR1 is MNHNS and CDR2 SASEGT. Trimming stripped 1 base from V and 14 bases from J, with 9 bases between. As DNA, the CDR3 is TGTGCCAGCAGTGAAGGAATCGGGGCCCTCCACTTT. Translated, it gives CASSEGIGALHF.

The count of this clone is one. This rearrangement joins TRBV7-3 to TRBJ1-2; D possibly corresponds to TRBD1 (5 bases). V lost 4 bases to trimming and J lost 7 bases, with 13 bases between them. CDR1 SGHTA and CDR2 FQGTGA come from the germline V gene. The CDR3 is made up of 13 amino acids. This CDR3 reads CASSSGGDGGYTF. Written as DNA, the CDR3 is TGTGCCAGCAGCTCGGGGGGGGACGGTGGCTACACCTTC.

This clone was observed a handful of times. V and J are TRBV6-1 and TRBJ1-6; TRBD1 matches 7 bases. Germline V CDR1 and CDR2: MNHNS, SASEGT. The CDR3 sequence is 14 residues long. The V and J ends lost 1 base and 9 bases, in that order; junction bases with no gene match: 3. The CDR3 coding sequence is TGTGCCAGCAGTGAAGGACAGGGTGGTTCACCCCTCCACTTT. It codes for CASSEGQGGSPLHF.

The rearrangement joins TRBV19 to TRBJ2-5; TRBD1 matches at 9 bases. The J call may be mistaken, given a closer DNA end match to TRBJ2-7. The CDR3 spans 15 residues. From germline, CDR1 is LNHDA and CDR2 SQIVND (reference sequence). CDR3 nucleotide sequence: TGTGCCAGTAGTGCCTGGACAGGGGAGCCTTACGAGCAGTACTTC. Residues: CASSAWTGEPYEQYF.

The J gene is TRBJ1-4, the V gene TRBV5-4; TRBD1 matches at 8 bases. With 4 bases clipped from V and 7 bases from J, the junction kept 6 bases outside the gene matches. The CDR3 totals 14 residues. Germline V CDR1 and CDR2: SGHNT, YYREEE (reference sequence). The CDR3 region is CASSAGGLGEKLFF. The CDR3 DNA reads as TGTGCCAGCAGCGCAGGGGGCTTGGGTGAAAAACTGTTTTTT.

This chain connects TRBV27 to TRBJ2-1; possible D gene TRBD1, 6 bases. The V and J ends lost 2 bases and 0 bases respectively, with 11 bases between them. This CDR3 region has 16 residues. Germline-derived CDR1 and CDR2 are MNHEY and SMNVEV (reference sequence). DNA for the CDR3: TGTGCCAGCAGTTTAACAGGGATCTTCTCCTACAATGAGCAGTTCTTC. Protein product: CASSLTGIFSYNEQFF.

J is TRBJ2-2 and V is TRBV2, with 7 bases fitting TRBD2. Losses at the gene ends were 7 bases for V and 1 base for J; bases not matched to a gene: 3. CDR3 length equals 14 residues. CDR1 and CDR2 from the germline V gene are SNHLY and FYNNEI. CDR3 coding DNA: TGTGCCAGCAAAGCGGGATTGAACACCGGGGAGCTGTTTTTT. The encoded protein is CASKAGLNTGELFF.

As concerns this clone: The junction and the germline gene differ at one end; a read error may be behind it. In DNA, the CDR3 is TGCAGCGTGGGCCGAAGCTCCTACGGGCAGTACTTC. This gives the protein CSVGRSSYGQYF. This sequence joins TRBV29-1 and TRBJ2-7; no definite D call. This CDR3 comprises 12 residues. The germline V gene has CDR1 SQVTM and CDR2 ANQGSEA.

This clone was seen many times. The rearrangement uses TRBV7-9 and TRBJ1-1; D is undetermined. Germline-derived CDR1 and CDR2 are SEHNR and FQNEAQ (reference sequence). The CDR3 covers 14 residues. With 5 bases removed from V and 1 base from J, the gap between germline ends came to 11 bases. CDR3 amino acids: CASSGELRNTEAFF. The DNA for the CDR3 is TGTGCCAGCAGCGGAGAGTTAAGGAACACTGAAGCTTTCTTT.

The genes are TRBV5-4 and TRBJ2-7; 9 bases map to TRBD1. Germline V lookup: CDR1 SGHNT, CDR2 YYREEE (reference sequence). The CDR3 extends over 15 amino acids. V lost 0 bases, J lost 2 bases, and 3 bases stayed unmatched. The CDR3 DNA follows: TGTGCCAGCAGCTTGGGGACAGGGGCTGCCTACGAGCAGTACTTC. Translation: CASSLGTGAAYEQYF.